A single T cell receptor beta chain is shown here with its context. No antigen is known for it. It was ten milliliters of peripheral blood that were drawn from each donor. A J-beta primer mix and a sample-barcoded 5' primer were used in a second PCR of roughly 6 to 11 cycles. Using its own MiXCR run on the 5' RACE reads, TCRdb lists one record per CDR3 protein. The sample consists of about 680,000 distinct CDR3 sequences, approximately 50% of them appearing once. V lost 5 bases, J lost 9 bases, and 12 bases lay in between. This CDR3 has 12 amino acids. Germline V gene lookup returns CDR1 KGHSH and CDR2 LQKENI. These data are taken from a study of blood T cells in healthy people across ages. Study observations and caveats: Per-million-T-cell TCR beta diversity fell roughly linearly with age.

The genes are TRBV18 and TRBJ2-3; TRBD1 is a possible D gene (5 bases). Material for sequencing was blood. This receptor was obtained from a woman aged 55-69 years in good health. The CDR3 DNA reads as TGTGCCAGCTCAAAACCCCAGGGAACGCAGTATTTT. Its protein is CASSKPQGTQYF.